A single sample gave rise to the 9 T cell receptor beta chains below, sequenced in a study of blood T cell repertoires in COVID-19. Repertoires were generated with immunoSEQ multiplex PCR, while TCRdb's copy carries only in-frame clones and drops some. The table includes 150,000 to 180,000 clones, roughly 80% detected once. The sample consisted of peripheral blood. The source is a man older than 75 with acute or convalescent COVID-19.

This CDR3 reads CASSPRGAGGYTF. The CDR3 coding sequence is TGTGCCAGCAGCCCCAGGGGGGCCGGTGGCTACACCTTC. This chain uses TRBV3-1 (or the pseudogene TRBV3-2) with TRBJ1-2, with 7 bases matching TRBD1. CDR1 is LGHDT and CDR2 is YNNKEL in the germline V gene (reference sequence). This CDR3 has 13 residues. The J segment lost 7 bases and the V segment lost 4 bases, leaving 6 bases of the junction unmatched.

The rearrangement links TRBV5-1 to TRBJ2-7, with 11 bases that match TRBD1. This CDR3 comprises 15 residues. Germline values: CDR1 SGHRS, CDR2 YFSETQ. Germline trimming cut 3 bases from V and 4 bases from J; bases unmatched to any gene: 6. CDR3 sequence reads: CASSSPDRGPYEQYF. The CDR3 nucleotides are TGCGCCAGCAGCTCGCCGGACAGGGGGCCTTACGAGCAGTACTTC.

This clone was detected many times. This chain connects TRBV5-1 to TRBJ2-1; 11 nucleotides match TRBD2. From germline, CDR1 is SGHRS and CDR2 YFSETQ. J gave up 1 base and V 2 bases, and 5 bases lay outside the gene matches. The length of the CDR3 is 17 residues. The CDR3 DNA follows: TGCGCCAGCAGCTTTATAGCGGGGGGGCCATCCTACAATGAGCAGTTCTTC. Its translation: CASSFIAGGPSYNEQFF.

The V and J genes are TRBV11-2 and TRBJ2-3; 8 nucleotides line up with TRBD2. Per germline, CDR1 SGHAT and CDR2 FQNNGV. This CDR3 contains 14 residues. With 10 bases clipped from V and 1 base from J, the junction kept 7 bases outside the gene matches. This CDR3 is CATKIGGGTDTQYF. The CDR3 bases are TGTGCCACTAAGATCGGGGGGGGCACAGATACGCAGTATTTT.

CDR3 residues: CASSPGLAEADTQYF. Written as DNA, the CDR3 is TGTGCCAGCAGCCCGGGACTAGCGGAAGCAGATACGCAGTATTTT. The genes are TRBV7-6 and TRBJ2-3; 11 bases line up with TRBD2. Germline V gene lookup returns CDR1 SGHVS and CDR2 FNYEAQ. This CDR3 has 15 amino acids. The V and J ends lost 5 bases and 4 bases, in that order; junction bases with no gene match: 5.

J is TRBJ1-5 and V is TRBV2, with TRBD1 as a possible D gene (5 bases). This CDR3 comprises 16 residues. The ends were cut back, 3 bases at V and 0 bases at J, with 12 bases in the middle. The germline V gene encodes CDR1 SNHLY and CDR2 FYNNEI. This CDR3 reads CASSEGGGYSNQPQHF. Written as DNA, the CDR3 is TGTGCCAGCAGTGAGGGCGGGGGATATAGCAATCAGCCCCAGCATTTT.

The chain combines TRBV2 with TRBJ1-1, with 10 nucleotides matching TRBD1. Trimming cost V 4 bases and J 1 base; bases outside gene matches: 0. The CDR3 has 14 residues. The germline CDR1 and CDR2 sequences are SNHLY and FYNNEI. The CDR3 reads CASSGQGANTEAFF. CDR3 sequence (DNA): TGTGCCAGCAGTGGACAGGGGGCGAACACTGAAGCTTTCTTT.

The rearrangement links TRBV5-8 to TRBJ2-2, with TRBD1 matching over 9 bases. The germline V gene encodes CDR1 SGHTS and CDR2 YDEGEE. The CDR3 runs 16 residues. The V gene end was trimmed by 6 bases and the J gene end by 6 bases; junction bases not matched to a gene: 12. The CDR3 sequence is CASNPGQGLWPGELFF. CDR3 nucleotides: TGTGCCAGCAACCCAGGACAGGGGTTGTGGCCCGGGGAGCTGTTTTTT.

The gene calls are TRBV9 and TRBJ2-5, with D perhaps matching TRBD1 (6 bases). The CDR3 length is 15 residues. The V gene's germline CDR1 is SGDLS and CDR2 YYNGEE. V lost 4 bases to trimming and J lost 2 bases, with 15 bases between them. The CDR3 reads CASSQTGGGQETQYF. DNA of the CDR3: TGTGCCAGCAGCCAGACAGGCGGCGGTCAAGAGACCCAGTACTTC.